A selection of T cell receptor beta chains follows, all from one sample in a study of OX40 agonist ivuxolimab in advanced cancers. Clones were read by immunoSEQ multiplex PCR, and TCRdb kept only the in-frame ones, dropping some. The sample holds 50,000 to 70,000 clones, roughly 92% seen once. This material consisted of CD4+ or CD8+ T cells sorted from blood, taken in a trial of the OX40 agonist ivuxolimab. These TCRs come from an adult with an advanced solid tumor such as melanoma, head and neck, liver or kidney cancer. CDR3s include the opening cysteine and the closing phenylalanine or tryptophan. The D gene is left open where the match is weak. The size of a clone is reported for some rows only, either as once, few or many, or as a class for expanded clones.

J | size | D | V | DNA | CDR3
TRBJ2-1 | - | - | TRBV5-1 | TGCGCCAGTACCTATTTTGGCGGGACCTCCTACAATGAGCAGTTCTTC | CASTYFGGTSYNEQFF
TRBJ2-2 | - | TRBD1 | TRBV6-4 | TGTGCCAGCAGTGGGACAGGGGACACCGGGGAGCTGTTTTTT | CASSGTGDTGELFF
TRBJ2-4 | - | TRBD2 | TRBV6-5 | TGTGCCAGCAGTCAATCGTGGGGAGGGGACATTCAGTACTTC | CASSQSWGGDIQYF
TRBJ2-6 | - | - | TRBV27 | TGTGCCATCAGGGGGGGCGGGGCCAACGTCCTGACTTTC | CAIRGGGANVLTF
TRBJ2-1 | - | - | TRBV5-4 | TGTGCCAGCAGCTTGAGCATTGAAGAGCAGTTCTTC | CASSLSIEEQFF
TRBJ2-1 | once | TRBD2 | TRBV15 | TGTGCCACCAGCGGCACCGGGACTAGCGGCCTCAATGAGCAGTTCTTC | CATSGTGTSGLNEQFF
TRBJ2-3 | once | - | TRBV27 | TGTGCCAGCAGCCCTTCCGCAGATACGCAGTATTTT | CASSPSADTQYF
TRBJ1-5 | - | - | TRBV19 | TGTGCCAGTACCTGGACAGCCGGGGGCAATCAGCCCCAGCATTTT | CASTWTAGGNQPQHF
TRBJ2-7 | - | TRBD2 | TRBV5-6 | TGTGCCAGCAGCTATGAGCGGGAGAGGTACGAGCAGTACTTC | CASSYERERYEQYF
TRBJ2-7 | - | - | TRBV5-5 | TGTGCCAGCAGCCCTGACATCTACGAGCAGTACTTC | CASSPDIYEQYF
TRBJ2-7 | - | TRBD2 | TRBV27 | TGTGCCAGCAGCCGAATGGGGGGGGAGTACGAGCAGTACTTC | CASSRMGGEYEQYF
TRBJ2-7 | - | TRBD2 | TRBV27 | TGTGCCAGCAGTTTGAGTAGCGGGAGTTACGAGCAGTACTTC | CASSLSSGSYEQYF
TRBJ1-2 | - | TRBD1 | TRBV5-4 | TGTGCCAGCAGCTCCGACAGGGGATATGGCTACACCTTC | CASSSDRGYGYTF
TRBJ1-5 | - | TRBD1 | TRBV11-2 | TGTGCCAGCAGCCCCGCCGGGACAGGGGTCCAGCCCCAGCATTTT | CASSPAGTGVQPQHF
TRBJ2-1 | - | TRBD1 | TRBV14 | TGTGCCAGCAGCTCGACCGGGACAGATTACAATGAGCAGTTCTTC | CASSSTGTDYNEQFF
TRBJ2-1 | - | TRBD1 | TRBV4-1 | TGCGCCAGCAGCGGGCAGACAGGGTCGATGGGCAATGAGCAGTTCTTC | CASSGQTGSMGNEQFF
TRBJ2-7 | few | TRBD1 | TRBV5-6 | TGTGTCAGCAGCTTGTACCAGGGGGTCACAAGGAACGAGCAGTACTTC | CVSSLYQGVTRNEQYF
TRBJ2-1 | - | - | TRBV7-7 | TGTGCCAGCAGTACTAGCAGGAGTTCCTACAATGAGCAGTTCTTC | CASSTSRSSYNEQFF
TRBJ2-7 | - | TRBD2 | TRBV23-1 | TGCGCCAGCAGTCAAATCGGAAAGGGGACTAGCGGGAGATGCTACGAGCAGTACTTC | CASSQIGKGTSGRCYEQYF
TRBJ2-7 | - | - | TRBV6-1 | TGTGCCAGCAGTGAAGGTTCCCTGGACAGCCCCTACGAGCAGTACTTC | CASSEGSLDSPYEQYF
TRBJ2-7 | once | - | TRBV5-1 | TGCGCCAGCAGCCCCCTGGGTATTTCGCGGGAATACGAGCAGTACTTC | CASSPLGISREYEQYF
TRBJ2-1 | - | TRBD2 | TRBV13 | TGTGCCAGCAGCCTACTAGCGGATTCCTACAATGAGCAGTTCTTC | CASSLLADSYNEQFF
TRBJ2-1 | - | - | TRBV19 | TGTGCCAGTAGTATAATCGCGGGGGCGGAAAGCTACAATGAGCAGTTCTTC | CASSIIAGAESYNEQFF
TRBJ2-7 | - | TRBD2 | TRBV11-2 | TGTGCCAGCAGCTCGGGACTAGCTTACGAGCAGTACTTC | CASSSGLAYEQYF
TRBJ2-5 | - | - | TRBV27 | TGTGCCAGCAGTTTAATCAGGGCCGACCAAGAGACCCAGTACTTC | CASSLIRADQETQYF
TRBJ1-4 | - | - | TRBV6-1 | TGTGCCAGCAGTGAGAACCGGAATGAAAAACTGTTTTTT | CASSENRNEKLFF
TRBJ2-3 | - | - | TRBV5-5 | TGTGCCAGCAGCTTAGGCGGGACTAGCACAGATACGCAGTATTTT | CASSLGGTSTDTQYF
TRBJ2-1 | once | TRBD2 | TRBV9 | TGTGCCAGCAGCGTAGCTAGCGGCTACAATGAGCAGTTCTTC | CASSVASGYNEQFF
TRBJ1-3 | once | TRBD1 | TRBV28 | TGTGCCAGCAGTCCAGGGGGAGGAAACACCATATATTTT | CASSPGGGNTIYF
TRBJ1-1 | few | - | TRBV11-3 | TGTGCCAGCAGCTTTAGTCCAGGGACTGAAGCTTTCTTT | CASSFSPGTEAFF
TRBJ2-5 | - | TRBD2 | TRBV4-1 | TGCGCCAGCAGCCAGCCGGGACTAGCAAAGGAGCAGTACTTC | CASSQPGLAKEQYF
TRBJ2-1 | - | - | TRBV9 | TGTGCCAGCAGCGTACCAGGGAATGAGCAGTTCTTC | CASSVPGNEQFF
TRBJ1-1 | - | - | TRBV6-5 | TGTGCCAGCAGTTACTTTGCAGGGGTCTTGAACACTGAAGCTTTCTTT | CASSYFAGVLNTEAFF
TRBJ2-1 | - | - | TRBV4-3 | TGCGCCAGCAGCCTGGGAAGGGGTGGGGCGGATAATGAGCAGTTCTTC | CASSLGRGGADNEQFF
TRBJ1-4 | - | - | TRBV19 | TGTGCCAGTAGTATCGGGAGGGGATGGTTTTTT | CASSIGRGWFF
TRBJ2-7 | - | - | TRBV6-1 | TGTGCCAGCAGTGAGCCGGGATTCTACGAGCAGTACTTC | CASSEPGFYEQYF
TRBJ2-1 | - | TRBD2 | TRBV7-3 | TGTGCCAGCAGCTTATATCTGGGAGGGCCGGATGAGCAGTTCTTC | CASSLYLGGPDEQFF
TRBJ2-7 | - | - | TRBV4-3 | TGCGCCAGCAGCCAAGATCAGGGAGACTACGAGCAGTACTTC | CASSQDQGDYEQYF
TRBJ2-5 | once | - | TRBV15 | TGTGCCACCAGAGGGCGGGGAGAGACCCAGTACTTC | CATRGRGETQYF